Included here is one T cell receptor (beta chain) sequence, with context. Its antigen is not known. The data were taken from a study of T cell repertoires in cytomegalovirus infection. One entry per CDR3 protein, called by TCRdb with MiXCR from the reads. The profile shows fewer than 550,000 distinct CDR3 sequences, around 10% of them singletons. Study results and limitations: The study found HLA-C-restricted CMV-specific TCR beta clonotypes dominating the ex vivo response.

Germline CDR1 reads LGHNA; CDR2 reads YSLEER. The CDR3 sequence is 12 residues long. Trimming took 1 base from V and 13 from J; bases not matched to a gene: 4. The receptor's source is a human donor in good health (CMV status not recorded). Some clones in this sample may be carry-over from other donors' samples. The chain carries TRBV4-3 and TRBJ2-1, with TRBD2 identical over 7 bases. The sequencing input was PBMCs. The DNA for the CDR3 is TGCGCCAGCAGCCAAGGTGGGGGGGACCAGTTCTTC. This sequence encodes CASSQGGGDQFF.